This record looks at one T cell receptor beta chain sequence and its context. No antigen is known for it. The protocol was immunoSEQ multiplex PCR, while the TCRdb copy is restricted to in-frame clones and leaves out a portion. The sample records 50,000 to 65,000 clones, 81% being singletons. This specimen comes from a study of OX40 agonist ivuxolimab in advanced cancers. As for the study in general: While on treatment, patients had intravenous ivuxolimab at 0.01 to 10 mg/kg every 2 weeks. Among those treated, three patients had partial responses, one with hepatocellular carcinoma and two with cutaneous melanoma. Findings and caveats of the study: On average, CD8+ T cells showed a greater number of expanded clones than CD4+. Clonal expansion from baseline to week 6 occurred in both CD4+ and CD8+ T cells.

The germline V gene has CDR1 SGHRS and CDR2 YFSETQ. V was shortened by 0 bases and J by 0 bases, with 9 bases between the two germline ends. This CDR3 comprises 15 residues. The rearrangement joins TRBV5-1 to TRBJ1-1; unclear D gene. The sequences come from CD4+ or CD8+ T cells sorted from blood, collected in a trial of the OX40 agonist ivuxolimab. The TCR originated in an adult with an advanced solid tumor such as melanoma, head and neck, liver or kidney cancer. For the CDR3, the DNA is TGCGCCAGCAGCTTGGGGGTAAGGATGAACACTGAAGCTTTCTTT. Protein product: CASSLGVRMNTEAFF.